This passage covers 3 T cell receptor beta chains from one sample sequenced in a study of T cells in localized non-small cell lung cancer. The repertoire was sequenced with immunoSEQ multiplex PCR; TCRdb's copy has only in-frame clones and lacks some. The table shows roughly 26,000 clones, with around 85% occurring only once. Sequencing used peripheral blood, obtained before any cancer treatment. The receptors come from a man aged 40 to 70 with stage III squamous cell lung carcinoma.

This rearrangement joins TRBV19 to TRBJ1-1; D possibly corresponds to TRBD1 (5 bases). This CDR3 has 13 amino acids. V lost 4 bases, J lost 3 bases, and 9 bases lay in between. Germline assignment: CDR1 LNHDA and CDR2 SQIVND (reference sequence). CDR3 bases: TGTGCCAGTAGTACGGGACGGGACACTGAAGCTTTCTTT. Translation gives CASSTGRDTEAFF.

V usage is TRBV6-6 and J usage is TRBJ2-1; TRBD1 matches at 8 bases. The CDR3 covers 14 residues. Germline lookup yields CDR1 MNHNY and CDR2 SVGAGI (reference sequence). V lost 7 bases to trimming and J lost 2 bases; unmatched junction nucleotides: 4. The CDR3 bases are TGTGCCAGCACTCCGACAGGGGCCTACAATGAGCAGTTCTTC. Its translation: CASTPTGAYNEQFF.

The chain combines TRBV4-1 with TRBJ1-4; 7 nucleotides match TRBD1. CDR1 is MGHRA, CDR2 YSYEKL, per germline. CDR3 length equals 18 residues. The trim removed 2 bases at V and 1 base at J, leaving 10 bases unmatched. CDR3 protein: CASSQPPTGKETNEKLFF. The CDR3 nucleotides are TGCGCCAGCAGCCAACCTCCGACAGGGAAGGAAACTAATGAAAAACTGTTTTTT.